These 30 T cell receptor beta chains were all obtained from the same sample, sequenced in a study of beta chain features in type 1 diabetes. Sequenced material consisted of expressed TCRB transcripts (all of the isolated RNA was reverse transcribed). Using immunoSEQ multiplex PCR, the repertoire was profiled, and TCRdb retains in-frame clones only, with some absent. The repertoire has 350,000 to 450,000 clones, approximately 15% of them found once; the top ten carry 0.035% to 0.04%. The specimen sequenced was naive CD4+ T cells from blood. Source of these receptors: a man aged 30-40 years in good health.

This clone was counted between two and nine times. The rearrangement links TRBV29-1 to TRBJ2-3; D perhaps matches TRBD1 (7 bases). This CDR3 has 13 residues. Trimming removed 2 bases at V and 3 bases at J, with 9 bases between. Germline lookup yields CDR1 SQVTM and CDR2 ANQGSEA. The CDR3 sequence: CSVEPGGTDTQYF. The CDR3 DNA is TGCAGCGTTGAACCAGGGGGGACAGATACGCAGTATTTT.

This clone was observed a handful of times. The V and J genes are TRBV29-1 and TRBJ1-3, with a weak D call TRBD1 (5 bases). CDR1 and CDR2 (germline): SQVTM, ANQGSEA. The V and J ends lost 5 bases and 5 bases respectively, with 19 bases between them. The CDR3 sequence is 15 residues long. The CDR3 DNA reads as TGCAGCGTTATTCCCGCCCGGGACCAGCGAAACACCATATATTTT. Encoded protein: CSVIPARDQRNTIYF.

The sample holds a few counts of this clone. The genes are TRBV5-4 and TRBJ2-1; 7 bases are shared with TRBD2. J gave up 6 bases and V 4 bases, and 7 bases lay outside the gene matches. The CDR3 contains 14 residues. Germline V lookup: CDR1 SGHNT, CDR2 YYREEE (reference sequence). CDR3 amino acids: CASSEAGFGNEQFF. The DNA of the CDR3 is TGTGCCAGCAGCGAAGCGGGATTCGGCAATGAGCAGTTCTTC.

This chain connects TRBV19 to TRBJ2-1; 10 nucleotides agree with TRBD2. This CDR3 has 16 residues. The J segment lost 2 bases and the V segment lost 3 bases, leaving 4 bases of the junction unmatched. Germline V gene lookup returns CDR1 LNHDA and CDR2 SQIVND (reference sequence). The CDR3: CASSMLAGVPYNEQFF. CDR3 sequence (DNA): TGTGCCAGTAGTATGCTAGCGGGAGTTCCCTACAATGAGCAGTTCTTC.

V gene TRBV4-2 combines with J gene TRBJ2-1, with TRBD2 as a possible D gene (5 bases). V gave up 3 bases and J gave up 6 bases, with 15 bases separating them. CDR1 is LGHNA and CDR2 is YNFKEQ in the germline V gene. There are 15 residues in the CDR3. This CDR3 is CASSQESRGANEQFF. The CDR3, as DNA: TGTGCCAGCAGCCAGGAGTCCCGGGGAGCCAATGAGCAGTTCTTC.

This clone turned up a few times. The genes are TRBV29-1 and TRBJ2-2, with 10 bases that match TRBD1. The CDR3 length is 14 residues. CDR1 and CDR2 from the germline V gene are SQVTM and ANQGSEA. The ends lost 7 bases at V and 6 bases at J; junction bases unmatched: 8. In DNA form, the CDR3 reads TGCAGCGCATCACCCGGACAGGGGGCCGGGGAGCTGTTTTTT. Translating it yields CSASPGQGAGELFF.

The chain joins TRBV9 to TRBJ1-3, with D unresolved. The CDR3 extends over 16 amino acids. Trimming pared 4 bases from V and 0 bases from J, leaving 14 bases between. Germline V gene data show CDR1 as SGDLS and CDR2 as YYNGEE. The DNA for the CDR3 is TGTGCCAGCAGCCCAGGAGGGCCATTCTCTGGAAACACCATATATTTT. Translation gives CASSPGGPFSGNTIYF.

In this sample, this clone turned up a few times. V and J are TRBV2 and TRBJ2-3; D is perhaps TRBD2 (5 bases). This CDR3 is built from 11 residues. With 8 bases removed from V and 6 bases from J, the gap between germline ends came to 9 bases. Per germline, CDR1 SNHLY and CDR2 FYNNEI. CDR3: CASHAGDTQYF. The CDR3 nucleotides are TGTGCCAGCCACGCGGGTGATACGCAGTATTTT.

The chain couples TRBV2 to TRBJ2-3, with D perhaps TRBD2 (6 bases). The CDR3 has 14 residues. Germline lookup yields CDR1 SNHLY and CDR2 FYNNEI. V was trimmed by 7 bases and J by 0 bases, leaving 11 bases between them. CDR3 sequence reads: CASMAGTSTDTQYF. The CDR3 nucleotides read TGTGCCAGCATGGCGGGAACTAGCACAGATACGCAGTATTTT.

The chain links TRBV7-6 to TRBJ2-4; tentatively, D is TRBD1 (5 bases). V was cut by 0 bases and J by 4 bases, with 13 bases left in between. This CDR3 has 16 residues. Germline-derived CDR1 and CDR2 are SGHVS and FNYEAQ. CDR3 nucleotides: TGTGCCAGCAGCTTAGCGCCTACAGGCCCAAAAAACATTCAGTACTTC. Protein sequence: CASSLAPTGPKNIQYF.

The table lists this clone with a few counts. V gene TRBV9 combines with J gene TRBJ1-1; perhaps TRBD1 as D (6 bases). Germline V CDR1 and CDR2: SGDLS, YYNGEE. The V end was cut by 2 bases, the J end by 1 base, with 12 bases between. CDR3 size: 15 residues. In DNA, the CDR3 is TGTGCCAGCAGCGTGGGGGCGGCCCAGAACACTGAAGCTTTCTTT. It yields the protein CASSVGAAQNTEAFF.

This clone was detected a few times. This chain uses TRBV5-1 with TRBJ2-1, with D possibly being TRBD2 (6 bases). Trimming left V 4 bases short and J 10 bases short, with 12 bases between. There are 12 residues in the CDR3. Germline assignment: CDR1 SGHRS and CDR2 YFSETQ. CDR3 sequence (DNA): TGCGCCAGCAGCCCCCCTAGCGCCGAGCAGTTCTTC. Its protein product is CASSPPSAEQFF.

This clone occurred a few times. The rearrangement joins TRBV7-9 to TRBJ1-4; a weak D match, TRBD1 (5 bases). The CDR3 spans 13 residues. V lost 5 bases and J 7 bases, leaving 11 bases between the germline ends. The germline CDR1 and CDR2 sequences are SEHNR and FQNEAQ (reference sequence). The CDR3 DNA is TGTGCCAGCAGCACCGGGACGGTTGAAAAACTGTTTTTT. As protein: CASSTGTVEKLFF.

A few counts support this clone. Other DNA sequences in the sample encode the same CDR3. The chain employs TRBV20-1 and TRBJ2-7, with no clear D. Germline V CDR1 and CDR2: DFQATT, SNEGSKA (reference sequence). V lost 0 bases and J 4 bases, leaving 1 base between the germline ends. The CDR3 is 10 amino acids. This CDR3 reads CSARDYEQYF. CDR3 in DNA: TGCAGTGCTAGAGATTACGAGCAGTACTTC.

The genes are TRBV5-4 and TRBJ2-5; D unresolved. The V gene lost 6 bases and the J gene lost 4 bases, with 7 bases spanning the gap. The CDR3 spans 11 residues. CDR1 and CDR2 from the germline V gene are SGHNT and YYREEE (reference sequence). CDR3 in amino acids: CASMRGETQYF. The CDR3 DNA sequence: TGTGCCAGCATGCGAGGAGAGACCCAGTACTTC.

This clone occurred a few times. This chain uses TRBV30 with TRBJ1-1; no clear D gene. This CDR3 is built from 14 residues. Germline V gene sequence: CDR1 GTSNPN, CDR2 SVGIG (reference sequence). V lost 3 bases, J lost 0 bases, and 11 bases lay in between. CDR3 bases: TGTGCCTGGAGCCGAGGGAGAATGAACACTGAAGCTTTCTTT. The encoded protein is CAWSRGRMNTEAFF.

This clone was observed a handful of times. The rearrangement joins TRBV21-1 to TRBJ2-5; no DNA check was done on the table's D call, TRBD1. TRBV21-1 is assigned pseudogene status. The CDR3 sequence is 13 residues long. DNA for the CDR3: TGTGCCACAGACAGGGAGAGGCGGGAGACCCAGTACTTC. It translates to CATDRERRETQYF.

Comment on this clone: The same CDR3 is also encoded by other DNA sequences in this sample. The chain uses TRBV18 and TRBJ2-5; no definite D call. Germline values: CDR1 KGHSH, CDR2 LQKENI. V lost 3 bases and J 5 bases, leaving 4 bases between the germline ends. The length of the CDR3 is 11 residues. CDR3 coding DNA: TGTGCCAGCTCACCCCGGGAGACCCAGTACTTC. It translates to CASSPRETQYF. The full variable domain, rest sourced from reference TRBV18 and TRBJ2-5, is NAGVMQNPRHLVRRRGQEARLRCSPMKGHSHVYWYRQLPEEGLKFMVYLQKENIIDESGMPKERFSAEFPKEGPSILRIQQVVRGDSAAYFCASSPRETQYFGPGTRLLVL.

This clone has only a few counts. V and J are TRBV11-2 and TRBJ1-4, with 7 positions matching TRBD1. The V gene's germline CDR1 is SGHAT and CDR2 FQNNGV. V dropped 3 bases and J dropped 10; count of bases not matched to a gene: 2. CDR3 size: 12 residues. The CDR3 sequence is CASSLGQRKLFF. The CDR3 DNA sequence: TGTGCCAGCAGCTTGGGACAGCGAAAACTGTTTTTT.

This clone showed up just a few times. The rearrangement uses TRBV6-6 and TRBJ1-1, with D unclear. From germline, CDR1 is MNHNY and CDR2 SVGAGI (reference sequence). The CDR3 runs to 13 residues. V was clipped by 6 bases and J by 4 bases, with 12 bases between them. The CDR3: CASSEQRSTEAFF. The CDR3 nucleotides read TGTGCCAGCAGCGAACAGAGATCCACTGAAGCTTTCTTT.

In nucleotides, the CDR3 is TGTGCCAGCAGTTTAGGCCAGGGTTCCTCCTACGAGCAGTACGTC. This encodes CASSLGQGSSYEQYV. The J gene is TRBJ2-7, the V gene TRBV28; perhaps TRBD1 as D (5 bases). Looked up from germline, CDR1 is MDHEN and CDR2 is SYDVKM. Between the trimmed V and J ends, which lost 2 bases and 0 bases, there was a span of 11 bases. CDR3 length: 15 residues.

This clone has just a few counts. Mismatch with germline at one junction end may stem from a read error. The rearrangement joins TRBV6-5 to TRBJ1-4; the match to TRBD1 covers 7 bases. This CDR3 is 11 amino acids long. Germline V gene sequence: CDR1 MNHEY, CDR2 SVGAGI. CDR3 coding DNA: TGTGCCAGCAGTCCCGGACAGGCTACGTATTTT. Its protein product is CASSPGQATYF.

This clone has more than one count but fewer than ten. V is TRBV7-6 and J is TRBJ2-1, with TRBD1 matching over 8 bases. From germline, CDR1 is SGHVS and CDR2 FNYEAQ. The trim removed 2 bases at V and 7 bases at J, leaving 1 base unmatched. The CDR3 totals 13 residues. In DNA, the CDR3 is TGTGCCAGCAGCTTAAACAGGGGGAATGAGCAGTTCTTC. Translation: CASSLNRGNEQFF.

The CDR3 here is CATSRVDEQFF. The DNA of the CDR3 is TGTGCCACCAGCAGGGTGGATGAGCAGTTCTTC. The chain is built from TRBV15 and TRBJ2-1; D gene uncertain. The germline V gene encodes CDR1 LNHNV and CDR2 YYDKDF (reference sequence). The CDR3 loop spans 11 amino acids. Trimming left V 3 bases short and J 8 bases short, with 5 bases between.

This clone was observed a handful of times. The chain links TRBV7-9 to TRBJ1-1; 9 bases are shared with TRBD1. Germline V gene data show CDR1 as SEHNR and CDR2 as FQNEAQ (reference sequence). The CDR3 is made up of 17 amino acids. The ends lost 3 bases at V and 3 bases at J; junction bases unmatched: 11. CDR3 sequence reads: CASSLGSMGQGDTEAFF. In DNA, the CDR3 is TGTGCCAGCAGCTTGGGTTCTATGGGACAGGGCGACACTGAAGCTTTCTTT. Filled out from reference TRBV7-9 and TRBJ1-1, the complete variable domain reads DTGVSQNPRHKITKRGQNVTFRCDPISEHNRLYWYRQTLGQGPEFLTYFQNEAQLEKSRLLSDRFSAERPKGSFSTLEIQRTEQGDSAMYLCASSLGSMGQGDTEAFFGQGTRLTVV.

This clone occurred a few times. The gene calls are TRBV7-9 and TRBJ2-2; 8 bases are a match to TRBD1. This CDR3 is 15 amino acids long. J lost 5 bases, V lost 4 bases, and 6 bases had no gene match. CDR1 is SEHNR, CDR2 FQNEAQ, per germline (reference sequence). The CDR3 DNA follows: TGTGCCAGCAGCTCCCGGACAGGGAATACCGGGGAGCTGTTTTTT. This sequence encodes CASSSRTGNTGELFF.

The chain joins TRBV4-2 to TRBJ2-7; D is unresolved. Germline V gives CDR1 LGHNA, CDR2 YNFKEQ. CDR3 length equals 14 residues. V was pared by 4 bases and J by 1 base, with 11 bases between. The CDR3: CASSRSKASYEQYF. CDR3 DNA: TGTGCCAGCAGCCGAAGTAAGGCGTCCTACGAGCAGTACTTC.

DNA of the CDR3: TGTGCCAGCAGCCAAACCCCTAGCGGGAGAAGAGATACGCAGTATTTT. Translating it yields CASSQTPSGRRDTQYF. V is TRBV4-2 and J is TRBJ2-3; 10 bases line up with TRBD2. The CDR3 loop spans 16 amino acids. CDR1 and CDR2 (germline): LGHNA, YNFKEQ. J gave up 5 bases and V 2 bases, and 7 bases lay outside the gene matches.

This clone was detected only a few times. The rearrangement links TRBV13 to TRBJ2-2; unclear D gene. CDR3 size: 14 residues. Germline CDR1 PRHDT, CDR2 FYEKMQ (reference sequence). The ends were cut back, 4 bases at V and 4 bases at J, with 10 bases in the middle. The CDR3 loop is CASSWSESTGELFF. CDR3 nucleotides: TGTGCCAGCAGCTGGAGCGAATCCACCGGGGAGCTGTTTTTT.

This clone was picked up many times. CDR3 residues: CASSREGLAKNIQYF. The CDR3 DNA follows: TGTGCCAGCAGCCGGGAAGGGTTAGCCAAAAACATTCAGTACTTC. This chain joins TRBV13 and TRBJ2-4, with D perhaps matching TRBD2 (5 bases). Germline CDR1 reads PRHDT; CDR2 reads FYEKMQ (reference sequence). V lost 5 bases and J 0 bases, leaving 11 bases between the germline ends. CDR3 length equals 15 residues.